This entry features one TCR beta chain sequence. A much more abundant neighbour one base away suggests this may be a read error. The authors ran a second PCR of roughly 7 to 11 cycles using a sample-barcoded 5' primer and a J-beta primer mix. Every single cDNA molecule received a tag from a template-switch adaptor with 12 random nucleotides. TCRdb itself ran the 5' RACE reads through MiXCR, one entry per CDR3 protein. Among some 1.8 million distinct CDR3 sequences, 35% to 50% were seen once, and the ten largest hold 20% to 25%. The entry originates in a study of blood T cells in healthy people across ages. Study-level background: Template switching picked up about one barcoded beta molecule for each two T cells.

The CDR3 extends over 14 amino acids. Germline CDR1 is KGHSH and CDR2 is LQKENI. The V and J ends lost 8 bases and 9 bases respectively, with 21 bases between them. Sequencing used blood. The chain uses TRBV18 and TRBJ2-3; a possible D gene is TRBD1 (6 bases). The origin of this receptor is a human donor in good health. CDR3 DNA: TGTGCCAGCCCACACCGGGACACCGTGGGCACGCAGTATTTT. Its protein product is CASPHRDTVGTQYF.